This passage covers 25 T cell receptor beta chains from one sample sequenced in a study of blood T cell repertoires in COVID-19. Sequencing was performed with immunoSEQ multiplex PCR; in TCRdb, only in-frame clones are kept and a portion is missing. The table has around 170,000 clones, roughly 84% seen once. The sequencing sample was made of peripheral blood. All receptors derive from a woman aged 55 to 70 with acute or convalescent COVID-19.

The rearrangement uses TRBV5-1 and TRBJ1-4; the D gene is possibly TRBD1 (5 bases). CDR3 length equals 14 residues. Trimming shortened V by 5 bases and J by 4 bases, and 12 bases separated the two germline ends. Germline values: CDR1 SGHRS, CDR2 YFSETQ. The CDR3 DNA is TGCGCCAGCAGTCCGGGGGGAGTTAATGAAAAACTGTTTTTT. Translating gives CASSPGGVNEKLFF.

This clone was counted once. The chain carries TRBV5-6 and TRBJ1-4; 8 positions agree with TRBD1. The CDR3 is 14 residues long. Germline V gene data show CDR1 as SGHDT and CDR2 as YYEEEE. V gave up 6 bases and J gave up 8 bases; unmatched junction bases: 9. The CDR3: CASTTTGVDEKLFF. In nucleotides, the CDR3 is TGTGCCAGCACCACGACAGGGGTGGACGAAAAACTGTTTTTT.

The V gene is TRBV16, the J gene TRBJ1-1, with D perhaps TRBD1 (6 bases). The CDR3 contains 18 residues. The germline CDR1 and CDR2 sequences are KGHSY and FQNENV. The ends were cut back, 0 bases at V and 4 bases at J, with 21 bases in the middle. CDR3 amino acids: CASSQSRRLGARSTEAFF. CDR3 nucleotides: TGTGCCAGCAGCCAATCCCGTAGGTTGGGGGCACGTAGCACTGAAGCTTTCTTT.

The V gene is TRBV7-9, the J gene TRBJ2-7, with no clear D. Germline V lookup: CDR1 SEHNR, CDR2 FQNEAQ (reference sequence). CDR3 size: 13 residues. V lost 3 bases and J lost 3, with 9 bases in between. CDR3 region: CASSFAYNYEQYF. As DNA, the CDR3 is TGTGCCAGCAGCTTTGCCTATAACTACGAGCAGTACTTC. Full variable domain (missing parts from reference TRBV7-9 and TRBJ2-7): DTGVSQNPRHKITKRGQNVTFRCDPISEHNRLYWYRQTLGQGPEFLTYFQNEAQLEKSRLLSDRFSAERPKGSFSTLEIQRTEQGDSAMYLCASSFAYNYEQYFGPGTRLTVT.

This chain uses TRBV15 with TRBJ1-6; D perhaps matches TRBD1 (5 bases). This CDR3 is built from 14 residues. Germline lookup yields CDR1 LNHNV and CDR2 YYDKDF (reference sequence). V was trimmed by 2 bases and J by 9 bases, leaving 11 bases between them. The CDR3 sequence is CATSRNQGVSPLHF. CDR3 DNA: TGTGCCACCAGCAGAAATCAGGGTGTTTCACCCCTCCACTTT.

The chain links TRBV29-1 to TRBJ1-1, with D possibly matching TRBD1 (5 bases). Germline V gene sequence: CDR1 SQVTM, CDR2 ANQGSEA. This CDR3 region has 12 residues. Trimming pared 4 bases from V and 0 bases from J, leaving 6 bases between. CDR3 sequence (DNA): TGCAGCGTTGGGACATTGAACACTGAAGCTTTCTTT. This sequence encodes CSVGTLNTEAFF. Based on the CDR3 plus reference TRBV29-1 and TRBJ1-1, the full variable domain is SAVISQKPSRDICQRGTSLTIQCQVDSQVTMMFWYRQQPGQSLTLIATANQGSEATYESGFVIDKFPISRPNLTFSTLTVSNMSPEDSSIYLCSVGTLNTEAFFGQGTRLTVV.

The V and J genes are TRBV5-1 and TRBJ1-2; D perhaps matches TRBD1 (6 bases). CDR1 is SGHRS and CDR2 is YFSETQ in the germline V gene. CDR3 length: 13 amino acids. The ends were cut back, 0 bases at V and 7 bases at J, with 10 bases in the middle. CDR3 protein: CASSLVLGAGYTF. CDR3 bases: TGCGCCAGCAGCTTGGTACTGGGGGCTGGCTACACCTTC.

The gene calls are TRBV27 and TRBJ2-3; the match to TRBD2 covers 9 bases. J lost 4 bases, V lost 3 bases, and 14 bases had no gene match. This CDR3 region has 18 residues. Germline loops: CDR1 MNHEY, CDR2 SMNVEV (reference sequence). The CDR3 nucleotides read TGTGCCAGCAGTTTTACGAGGCTAGCGGGGAAAAGAGCAGATACGCAGTATTTT. Translation: CASSFTRLAGKRADTQYF.

This clone appeared a few times. V and J are TRBV24-1 and TRBJ2-1, with 8 positions matching TRBD2. After removal of 1 base from V and 7 bases from J, the junction contained 5 bases not matched to a gene. Germline V gives CDR1 KGHDR, CDR2 SFDVKD. The CDR3 has 15 residues. The CDR3 is CATSDFILAGNEQFF. The CDR3 DNA is TGTGCCACCAGTGATTTTATCCTAGCGGGTAATGAGCAGTTCTTC.

The V gene is TRBV5-1, the J gene TRBJ1-1, with D hard to call. Germline V gene sequence: CDR1 SGHRS, CDR2 YFSETQ. The germline V and J ends were trimmed by 0 bases and 1 base, with 16 bases remaining between them. The CDR3 contains 17 residues. The CDR3 nucleotides are TGCGCCAGCAGCTTGGGTGGGCGCGGGGAATGGAACACTGAAGCTTTCTTT. As protein: CASSLGGRGEWNTEAFF.

This chain links TRBV6-5 with TRBJ1-1; D is ambiguous. Looked up from germline, CDR1 is MNHEY and CDR2 is SVGAGI. Trimming removed 5 bases at V and 1 base at J, with 11 bases between. The CDR3 length is 14 residues. The CDR3 sequence is CASSTPGGNTEAFF. The CDR3 nucleotides read TGTGCCAGCAGTACGCCCGGAGGGAACACTGAAGCTTTCTTT.

The CDR3 spells CATSRDTTDTQYF. DNA of the CDR3: TGTGCCACCAGCCGGGACACCACAGATACGCAGTATTTT. The rearrangement links TRBV15 to TRBJ2-3; D is possibly TRBD1 (6 bases). V shed 5 bases and J shed 2 bases, with 8 bases lying between them. This CDR3 comprises 13 residues. Germline V lookup: CDR1 LNHNV, CDR2 YYDKDF (reference sequence).

In this sample, this clone turned up once. The chain has TRBV28 and TRBJ2-7; TRBD2 matches 8 bases. The CDR3 runs to 14 residues. Germline values: CDR1 MDHEN, CDR2 SYDVKM. V dropped 3 bases and J dropped 6; count of bases not matched to a gene: 7. This CDR3 reads CASSFGGAPVEQYF. CDR3 nucleotide sequence: TGTGCCAGCAGTTTCGGGGGGGCCCCGGTCGAGCAGTACTTC.

The chain couples TRBV9 to TRBJ1-1, with 7 bases matching TRBD1. The germline gives CDR1 SGDLS, CDR2 YYNGEE. The CDR3 runs 15 residues. Trimming at V came to 3 bases and at J to 2 bases, leaving 7 bases not matched to a gene. In DNA form, the CDR3 reads TGTGCCAGCAGCGCCATAGACAGGGTTAACACTGAAGCTTTCTTT. Translated: CASSAIDRVNTEAFF.

The chain recombines TRBV6-5 with TRBJ1-2; TRBD1 aligns across 8 bases. Germline lookup yields CDR1 MNHEY and CDR2 SVGAGI. This CDR3 contains 14 residues. After removal of 2 bases from V and 7 bases from J, the junction contained 6 bases not matched to a gene. The CDR3 DNA reads as TGTGCCAGCAGTTACGACGGGACAGGACGTGGCTACACCTTC. Protein sequence: CASSYDGTGRGYTF.

The chain joins TRBV29-1 to TRBJ2-7; D might be TRBD1 (8 bases). Trimming took off 5 bases at V and 7 bases at J, with 15 bases between the two ends. CDR3 size: 12 residues. Germline loops: CDR1 SQVTM, CDR2 ANQGSEA. CDR3 residues: CSVQQGGNEQYF. DNA for the CDR3: TGCAGCGTTCAACAGGGGGGGAATGAGCAGTACTTC.

The chain carries TRBV18 and TRBJ1-6, with 7 bases matching TRBD1. V was pared by 3 bases and J by 0 bases, with 8 bases of the junction left unmatched. The CDR3 length is 18 residues. The germline CDR1 and CDR2 sequences are KGHSH and LQKENI. DNA of the CDR3: TGTGCCAGCTCACCCTTGGGACAGCATAACTCCTATAATTCACCCCTCCACTTT. Protein product: CASSPLGQHNSYNSPLHF.

The chain combines TRBV9 with TRBJ2-2, with D uncertain. The V end was cut by 1 base, the J end by 4 bases, with 11 bases between. This CDR3 is built from 15 residues. Germline loops: CDR1 SGDLS, CDR2 YYNGEE. This CDR3 is CASSVMPVSTGELFF. The DNA for the CDR3 is TGTGCCAGCAGCGTAATGCCGGTCTCCACCGGGGAGCTGTTTTTT. The variable domain in full, with the rest retrieved from reference TRBV9 and TRBJ2-2, is DSGVTQTPKHLITATGQRVTLRCSPRSGDLSVYWYQQSLDQGLQFLIQYYNGEERAKGNILERFSAQQFPDLHSELNLSSLELGDSALYFCASSVMPVSTGELFFGEGSRLTVL.

Written as DNA, the CDR3 is TGTGCCAGCAGCCCTCAGTTACGGAACACTGAAGCTTTCTTT. Amino acid sequence: CASSPQLRNTEAFF. The chain links TRBV3-1 (or the pseudogene TRBV3-2) to TRBJ1-1; D is unresolved. The CDR3 runs 14 residues. The germline V and J ends were trimmed by 4 bases and 1 base, with 10 bases remaining between them. Germline V gene lookup returns CDR1 LGHDT and CDR2 YNNKEL (reference sequence).

The chain uses TRBV15 and TRBJ2-3; no reliable D call. The CDR3 length is 13 residues. Germline lookup yields CDR1 LNHNV and CDR2 YYDKDF (reference sequence). The V end was cut by 1 base, the J end by 5 bases, with 7 bases between. In nucleotides, the CDR3 is TGTGCCACCAGCAGAGTTCTTGTAGATACGCAGTATTTT. This translates into CATSRVLVDTQYF. The full variable domain, its missing parts supplied by reference TRBV15 and TRBJ2-3, is DAMVIQNPRYQVTQFGKPVTLSCSQTLNHNVMYWYQQKSSQAPKLLFHYYDKDFNNEADTPDNFQSRRPNTSFCFLDIRSPGLGDTAMYLCATSRVLVDTQYFGPGTRLTVL.

V gene TRBV5-8 combines with J gene TRBJ1-1; D ambiguous. V gave up 6 bases and J gave up 0 bases, with 15 bases separating them. Per the germline V gene, CDR1 is SGHTS and CDR2 is YDEGEE. The CDR3 covers 15 residues. The CDR3 here is CASTFTFGLNTEAFF. CDR3 DNA sequence: TGTGCCAGCACCTTTACGTTCGGTTTGAACACTGAAGCTTTCTTT.

The V gene is TRBV1, the J gene TRBJ1-1; the DNA was not compared with TRBD1, the D call given in the table. TRBV1 is deemed a pseudogene. The CDR3 covers 18 residues. CDR3: CTSSQDTGTGGVGTEAFF. The DNA for the CDR3 is TGCACCAGCAGCCAAGATACGGGGACAGGGGGCGTAGGCACTGAAGCTTTCTTT.

J is TRBJ1-2 and V is TRBV6-1, with 7 bases matching TRBD1. The CDR3 has 14 amino acids. The germline CDR1 and CDR2 sequences are MNHNS and SASEGT. The ends lost 4 bases at V and 1 base at J; junction bases unmatched: 3. The CDR3 DNA reads as TGTGCCAGCAGTGGGACAGGTGATAACTATGGCTACACCTTC. Translated, it gives CASSGTGDNYGYTF.

The genes are TRBV3-1 (or the pseudogene TRBV3-2) and TRBJ2-7, with 8 bases that match TRBD1. The length of the CDR3 is 14 residues. Per germline, CDR1 LGHDT and CDR2 YNNKEL (reference sequence). J was trimmed by 6 bases and V by 1 base; bases with no gene match: 5. CDR3 sequence: CASSQVRTGGEQYF. The CDR3 region has the DNA TGTGCCAGCAGCCAAGTTCGAACAGGGGGCGAGCAGTACTTC.

J is TRBJ2-3 and V is TRBV11-3; the D is unclear. Between the trimmed V and J ends, which lost 1 base and 0 bases, there was a span of 8 bases. Germline values: CDR1 SGHNT, CDR2 YENEEA. This CDR3 is built from 15 residues. The CDR3: CASSLGSLSTDTQYF. The CDR3 DNA reads TGTGCCAGCAGCTTAGGGTCACTCAGCACAGATACGCAGTATTTT. The entire variable domain, with the rest obtained from reference TRBV11-3 and TRBJ2-3, is as follows: EAGVVQSPRYKIIEKKQPVAFWCNPISGHNTLYWYLQNLGQGPELLIRYENEEAVDDSQLPKDRFSAERLKGVDSTLKIQPAELGDSAVYLCASSLGSLSTDTQYFGPGTRLTVL.